These 26 T cell receptor beta chains originate from one sample sequenced in a study of T cell clones after liver transplantation. This table comes from immunoSEQ multiplex PCR, and its TCRdb copy is limited to in-frame clones, with some not included. Of about 99,000 clones in the sample, around four fifths were seen once. This material consisted of CD4+ T cells from blood, taken before liver transplant. These receptor sequences come from a human donor who received a liver transplant.

CDR3 in DNA: TGTGCCAGCAGCCGAAGACAGGGACACCTTAACTATGGCTACACCTTC. Protein sequence: CASSRRQGHLNYGYTF. The V call is TRBV5-5, the J call TRBJ1-2, with TRBD1 matching 7 bases. In germline, CDR1 is SGHKS, CDR2 YYEKEE (reference sequence). This CDR3 comprises 16 residues. V lost 4 bases to trimming and J lost 1 base; unmatched junction nucleotides: 10.

This chain joins TRBV10-1 and TRBJ1-6, with D possibly matching TRBD1 (6 bases). This CDR3 is 16 amino acids long. V was trimmed by 0 bases and J by 7 bases, leaving 13 bases between them. The germline V gene has CDR1 WNHNN and CDR2 SYGVQD (reference sequence). The CDR3 DNA reads as TGCGCCAGCAGTGAGTCGGGGGCAGGAACGAATTCACCCCTCCACTTT. It is translated as CASSESGAGTNSPLHF.

This sequence joins TRBV13 and TRBJ1-3; 10 bases line up with TRBD1. The CDR3 runs 14 residues. CDR1 is PRHDT, CDR2 FYEKMQ, per germline (reference sequence). Trimming at V came to 4 bases and at J to 6 bases, leaving 3 bases not matched to a gene. The CDR3 DNA follows: TGTGCCAGCAGCTCCGGGACAGGGGTAAACACCATATATTTT. Translated: CASSSGTGVNTIYF.

This clone was detected once. The rearrangement joins TRBV18 to TRBJ2-7, with 8 nucleotides matching TRBD2. The junction had 8 bases not matched to a gene; V was cut back by 4 bases and J by 6 bases. There are 14 residues in the CDR3. The germline CDR1 and CDR2 sequences are KGHSH and LQKENI. CDR3 protein: CASSRTREGREQYF. The CDR3 nucleotides read TGTGCCAGCTCACGGACTCGGGAGGGCCGCGAGCAGTACTTC. The full variable domain, rest sourced from reference TRBV18 and TRBJ2-7, is NAGVMQNPRHLVRRRGQEARLRCSPMKGHSHVYWYRQLPEEGLKFMVYLQKENIIDESGMPKERFSAEFPKEGPSILRIQQVVRGDSAAYFCASSRTREGREQYFGPGTRLTVT.

This chain uses TRBV6-6 with TRBJ2-3; D gene ambiguous. V shed 10 bases and J shed 4 bases, with 18 bases lying between them. CDR3 length: 14 amino acids. Germline V gene sequence: CDR1 MNHNY, CDR2 SVGAGI (reference sequence). The CDR3 sequence: CATRWAQGSDTQYF. CDR3 DNA sequence: TGTGCCACACGGTGGGCTCAAGGGTCAGATACGCAGTATTTT.

Written as DNA, the CDR3 is TGTGCCAGCAGAAACGACAGGGCTGGCTATGGCTACACCTTC. This sequence encodes CASRNDRAGYGYTF. The rearrangement uses TRBV6-5 and TRBJ1-2; 7 bases fit TRBD1. With V trimmed by 6 bases and J by 4 bases, 8 bases remained unmatched. Germline CDR1 is MNHEY and CDR2 is SVGAGI. The CDR3 covers 14 residues.

The count of this clone is one. The chain couples TRBV7-8 to TRBJ1-2, with D unclear. CDR3 size: 13 residues. With 3 bases removed from V and 2 bases from J, the gap between germline ends came to 7 bases. CDR1 is SGHVS, CDR2 FQNEAQ, per germline. The CDR3: CASSFGLNYGYTF. The CDR3 bases are TGTGCCAGCAGCTTCGGACTGAACTATGGCTACACCTTC. Filled out from reference TRBV7-8 and TRBJ1-2, the complete variable domain reads GAGVSQSPRYKVAKRGQDVALRCDPISGHVSLFWYQQALGQGPEFLTYFQNEAQLDKSGLPSDRFFAERPEGSVSTLKIQRTQQEDSAVYLCASSFGLNYGYTFGSGTRLTVV.

The CDR3 sequence is CASSMSTAGSNQPQHF. For the CDR3, the DNA is TGTGCCAGCAGCATGAGCACTGCTGGGAGCAATCAGCCCCAGCATTTT. The gene calls are TRBV7-8 and TRBJ1-5; unclear D gene. The V end was cut by 5 bases, the J end by 1 base, with 15 bases between. The CDR3 is made up of 16 amino acids. Per the germline V gene, CDR1 is SGHVS and CDR2 is FQNEAQ.

This clone was observed a handful of times. This rearrangement joins TRBV7-2 to TRBJ2-7; 9 bases are a match to TRBD2. Trimming took 1 base from V and 6 from J; bases not matched to a gene: 7. The CDR3 spans 15 residues. CDR1 is SGHTA and CDR2 is FQGNSA in the germline V gene. The CDR3 nucleotides are TGTGCCAGCAGCTTAGGGTTAGCGGGAGCTGCCGAGCAGTACTTC. Amino acid sequence: CASSLGLAGAAEQYF. The full variable domain, completed using reference TRBV7-2 and TRBJ2-7, is GAGVSQSPSNKVTEKGKDVELRCDPISGHTALYWYRQSLGQGLEFLIYFQGNSAPDKSGLPSDRFSAERTGGSVSTLTIQRTQQEDSAVYLCASSLGLAGAAEQYFGPGTRLTVT.

The chain combines TRBV19 with TRBJ1-1, with a weak D call TRBD1 (5 bases). CDR1 LNHDA and CDR2 SQIVND come from the germline V gene (reference sequence). The CDR3 spans 14 residues. Trimming pared 4 bases from V and 7 bases from J, leaving 16 bases between. CDR3: CASSTRPLRGEAFF. CDR3 bases: TGTGCCAGTAGTACCCGCCCGTTGAGGGGTGAAGCTTTCTTT. Full variable domain (remainder filled in from reference TRBV19 and TRBJ1-1): DGGITQSPKYLFRKEGQNVTLSCEQNLNHDAMYWYRQDPGQGLRLIYYSQIVNDFQKGDIAEGYSVSREKKESFPLTVTSAQKNPTAFYLCASSTRPLRGEAFFGQGTRLTVV.

The chain carries TRBV9 and TRBJ2-5; D possibly corresponds to TRBD2 (5 bases). Germline-derived CDR1 and CDR2 are SGDLS and YYNGEE. V was shortened by 4 bases and J by 3 bases, with 16 bases between the two germline ends. The CDR3 has 15 residues. The CDR3 DNA reads TGTGCCAGCAGCCCCCTAGAGGGTTCAAAAGAGACCCAGTACTTC. This translates into CASSPLEGSKETQYF.

The chain joins TRBV12-5 to TRBJ1-2; 11 bases fit TRBD1. The CDR3 sequence is 19 residues long. Germline trimming cut 0 bases from V and 2 bases from J; bases unmatched to any gene: 11. In germline, CDR1 is LGHNT, CDR2 FRNRAP. CDR3 nucleotides: TGTGCTAGTGGTTTGGTAGACCTCGGACAGGGGGCTCAAAACTATGGCTACACCTTC. Its protein product is CASGLVDLGQGAQNYGYTF.

The chain combines TRBV6-1 with TRBJ1-2; 7 nucleotides line up with TRBD1. Per the germline V gene, CDR1 is MNHNS and CDR2 is SASEGT. This CDR3 comprises 13 residues. Losses at the gene ends were 4 bases for V and 5 bases for J; bases not matched to a gene: 4. CDR3 in DNA: TGTGCCAGCAGTGGAGCAGGGGGGTATGGCTACACCTTC. It encodes CASSGAGGYGYTF.

The chain uses TRBV10-3 and TRBJ1-4, with D tentatively TRBD1 (5 bases). Germline CDR1 ENHRY, CDR2 SYGVKD. Trimming cost V 0 bases and J 2 bases, with 7 bases left between them. CDR3 length: 15 residues. CDR3 loop: CAISESGGTNEKLFF. The DNA for the CDR3 is TGTGCCATCAGTGAGTCCGGGGGGACTAATGAAAAACTGTTTTTT.

The rearrangement links TRBV9 to TRBJ2-1; TRBD2 matches 8 bases. V shed 0 bases and J 9 bases; nucleotides not matched to a gene: 8. Germline CDR1 SGDLS, CDR2 YYNGEE. The CDR3 is made up of 15 amino acids. CDR3 DNA: TGTGCCAGCAGCGTAGCGGGTAGCGGGATTGGTGAGCAGTTCTTC. It is translated as CASSVAGSGIGEQFF.

This CDR3 is CASSPGQGRSQPQHF. The CDR3 coding sequence is TGTGCCAGTAGTCCGGGACAGGGTAGGAGTCAGCCCCAGCATTTT. The chain couples TRBV19 to TRBJ1-5; TRBD1 matches 9 bases. The V gene end was trimmed by 5 bases and the J gene end by 6 bases; junction bases not matched to a gene: 8. The CDR3 length is 15 residues. Germline-derived CDR1 and CDR2 are LNHDA and SQIVND (reference sequence).

The V call is TRBV7-2, the J call TRBJ1-2; D gene uncertain. Germline V lookup: CDR1 SGHTA, CDR2 FQGNSA. This CDR3 is built from 13 residues. Trimming cost V 2 bases and J 6 bases, with 10 bases left between them. Written as DNA, the CDR3 is TGTGCCAGCAGCTTACTTGAGTATAATGGCTACACCTTC. It translates to CASSLLEYNGYTF.

This clone was recorded a few times. The rearrangement links TRBV6-1 to TRBJ1-2, with D hard to call. The CDR3 length is 15 residues. Germline CDR1 MNHNS, CDR2 SASEGT. The V end was cut by 2 bases, the J end by 0 bases, with 10 bases between. CDR3 nucleotides: TGTGCCAGCAGTGAATATCTAAGGACTAACTATGGCTACACCTTC. It codes for CASSEYLRTNYGYTF.

This clone was detected many times. This chain uses TRBV15 with TRBJ2-7; D tentatively reads TRBD1 or TRBD2 (5 bases each). The V and J ends lost 2 bases and 3 bases respectively, with 11 bases between them. This CDR3 region has 14 residues. Germline V gives CDR1 LNHNV, CDR2 YYDKDF (reference sequence). CDR3 DNA: TGTGCCACCAGCAGACGACTACAGGTCTACGAGCAGTACTTC. Amino acid sequence: CATSRRLQVYEQYF.

J is TRBJ2-2 and V is TRBV21-1; the table gives TRBD1 as D, unverified against the DNA. TRBV21-1 is deemed a pseudogene. The CDR3 runs 17 residues. CDR3 loop: CASSVHPGQGDTGELFF. The CDR3, as DNA: TGTGCCAGCAGCGTACACCCGGGACAGGGAGATACCGGGGAGCTGTTTTTT.

Only a few counts were recorded for this clone. The chain joins TRBV25-1 to TRBJ1-2, with no clear D. Germline CDR1 and CDR2: MGHDK and SYGVNS. The V gene lost 2 bases and the J gene lost 0 bases, with 4 bases spanning the gap. The CDR3 runs 13 residues. The CDR3 region is CASSEITNYGYTF. The CDR3 bases are TGTGCCAGCAGTGAAATTACTAACTATGGCTACACCTTC.

The chain joins TRBV30 to TRBJ1-5; TRBD1 is a possible D gene (5 bases). Trimming stripped 1 base from V and 4 bases from J, with 14 bases between. There are 15 residues in the CDR3. Germline V lookup: CDR1 GTSNPN, CDR2 SVGIG (reference sequence). CDR3 sequence reads: CAWSGAWQGNQPQHF. The CDR3, as DNA: TGTGCCTGGAGTGGGGCTTGGCAGGGTAATCAGCCCCAGCATTTT.

The chain carries TRBV6-5 and TRBJ2-3, with a possible D match to TRBD2 (5 bases). Per germline, CDR1 MNHEY and CDR2 SVGAGI. Trimming stripped 6 bases from V and 2 bases from J, with 12 bases between. The CDR3 totals 14 residues. The CDR3 sequence: CASSRSGTTDTQYF. CDR3 bases: TGTGCCAGCAGCCGATCGGGAACCACAGATACGCAGTATTTT.

This clone was detected ten times or more. This chain joins TRBV4-2 and TRBJ2-5; unclear D gene. This CDR3 contains 16 residues. The V gene lost 1 base and the J gene lost 2 bases, with 14 bases spanning the gap. The germline V gene has CDR1 LGHNA and CDR2 YNFKEQ. CDR3 sequence: CASSQAASGNQETQYF. In DNA form, the CDR3 reads TGTGCCAGCAGCCAAGCGGCCTCCGGCAATCAAGAGACCCAGTACTTC.

This chain joins TRBV27 and TRBJ2-4; the D call may be TRBD1 or TRBD2 (7 bases each). CDR3 length: 15 amino acids. V shed 7 bases and J shed 9 bases, with 22 bases lying between them. Germline V gives CDR1 MNHEY, CDR2 SMNVEV (reference sequence). CDR3 region: CASTYLAQGEGIQYF. The CDR3 DNA reads as TGTGCCAGCACCTACCTCGCCCAGGGGGAGGGCATTCAGTACTTC.

This clone was recorded only once. The chain employs TRBV7-8 and TRBJ2-2; D is ambiguous. The CDR3 consists of 13 residues. V was clipped by 3 bases and J by 4 bases, with 6 bases between them. Germline assignment: CDR1 SGHVS and CDR2 FQNEAQ. The CDR3 bases are TGTGCCAGCAGCTTCCAGACCACCGGGGAGCTGTTTTTT. This encodes CASSFQTTGELFF.